This T cell receptor (beta chain) was captured in a study of glioma-infiltrating T cells. Amplification of TCR alpha and beta CDR3 regions from RNA used iRepertoire nested multiplex PCR. Input was 100-400 ng of tissue mRNA or PBMC total RNA. Each CDR3 protein gets one entry after TCRdb re-called the multiplex PCR reads with MiXCR. The sample consists of 300,000 to 450,000 distinct CDR3 sequences, 35% to 45% of them appearing once. Germline CDR1 reads MDHEN; CDR2 reads SYDVKM. CDR3 length: 20 residues. Note on this clonotype: Compared with germline, one end of the junction differs, possibly owing to a read error.

This chain uses TRBV28 with TRBJ2-3; tentatively, D is TRBD1 (5 bases). The sample was glioma tissue, nonneoplastic brain tissue, or PBMCs (not recorded which). This clonotype originated in a human donor with low-grade glioma or glioblastoma, undergoing nonglioma brain surgery, or in good health (not recorded which). The CDR3 DNA reads as TGTGACAGCAGTTTATCGGGTTCAGGGTTCCCCGAAGGCGACACAGATACGCAGTATTTT. Protein product: CDSSLSGSGFPEGDTDTQYF.